One and the same sample provided the 21 T cell receptor beta chains below, sequenced in a study of tumor and adjacent non-tumor tissue in lung cancer. No cell sorting was done before RNA was extracted from the tissue. Distant lung tissue was collected more than 3 cm away from the tumor edge. TCRbeta libraries were built with three rounds of nested PCR, modified from ARM-PCR. TCRdb reprocessed the multiplex PCR reads with MiXCR, giving one entry per CDR3 protein. The data contain 90,000 to 100,000 distinct CDR3 sequences, 75% to 85% of them singletons. Sequenced input: distant non-tumor lung tissue. These receptors were taken from a man between 60 and 75 years old with small cell lung cancer.

About this clonotype itself: A much larger clone sits a single nucleotide away, making a read error possible. In this CDR3 the conserved last residue, phenylalanine or tryptophan, is missing, so a read error is likely. The chain carries TRBV12-3 or TRBV12-4 and TRBJ2-5, with unresolved D. Trimming pared 3 bases from V and 4 bases from J, leaving 6 bases between. This CDR3 region has 12 residues. For the CDR3, the DNA is TGTGCCAGCAGTTTCGGCGGAGAGACCCAGTACTTA. Protein: CASSFGGETQYL.

Concerning this clonotype: This may be a read error: a much more frequent sequence differs by one nucleotide. The chain recombines TRBV5-4 with TRBJ1-2; 9 bases are a match to TRBD1. From germline, CDR1 is SGHNT and CDR2 YYREEE (reference sequence). The CDR3 is 14 amino acids. The CDR3 region is CAGRPDRGDYGYTF. The CDR3, as DNA: TGTGCCGGCAGGCCTGACAGGGGGGACTATGGCTACACCTTC.

The chain is built from TRBV5-6 and TRBJ1-5; TRBD1 matches 9 bases. The J call may not be correct, given that the DNA end is closer to TRBJ2-3. Germline V CDR1 and CDR2: SGHDT, YYEEEE. CDR3 length: 15 residues. The CDR3 loop is CASSSTGGGHQAQYF. Written as DNA, the CDR3 is TGTGCCAGCAGCTCCACAGGGGGCGGTCATCAGGCCCAGTATTTT.

This clonotype has a handful of counts. With a much larger clone just one base away, this may be a read error. The V gene is TRBV28, the J gene TRBJ2-4; 10 positions match TRBD2. The CDR3 is 15 amino acids. CDR1 is MDHEN and CDR2 is SYDVKM in the germline V gene. The CDR3 sequence is CTSSPSGSTKNIQYF. DNA of the CDR3: TGTACCAGCAGCCCTAGCGGGAGTACCAAAAACATTCAGTACTTC.

Worth noting for this clonotype: One end of the junction varies from germline; a read error may be responsible. The rearrangement joins TRBV4-1 to TRBJ1-1; a possible D gene is TRBD1 (6 bases). Germline V gives CDR1 MGHRA, CDR2 YSYEKL. The CDR3 totals 15 residues. The CDR3 is CASSRVLGGSTEAFF. The CDR3 region has the DNA TGCGCAAGCAGCCGAGTACTAGGGGGTTCGACTGAAGCTTTCTTT.

This chain links TRBV15 with TRBJ2-5, with 7 bases fitting TRBD2. Trimming removed 1 base from V and 5 bases from J; junction bases left unmatched: 4. In germline, CDR1 is LNHNV, CDR2 YYDKDF (reference sequence). This CDR3 has 14 residues. CDR3 loop: CATSRGGGLETQYF. CDR3 in DNA: TGTGCCACCAGCAGAGGGGGAGGGTTGGAGACCCAGTACTTC.

V and J are TRBV7-9 and TRBJ2-1; D is possibly TRBD2 (6 bases). The CDR3 is made up of 13 amino acids. CDR1 and CDR2 (germline): SEHNR, FQNEAQ (reference sequence). V was shortened by 3 bases and J by 14 bases, with 17 bases between the two germline ends. The CDR3 sequence: CASSLREAYGEFF. For the CDR3, the DNA is TGTGCCAGCAGCTTGAGGGAGGCCTATGGGGAGTTCTTC.

In the case of this clonotype: An end of the junction does not agree with germline; a read error may underlie this. The chain links TRBV10-3 to TRBJ1-1; D is ambiguous. The length of the CDR3 is 12 residues. The germline CDR1 and CDR2 sequences are ENHRY and SYGVKD. CDR3 amino acids: CAIRINGIEALF. CDR3 sequence (DNA): TGTGCCATCAGGATAAACGGCATTGAAGCTCTCTTT.

Concerning this clonotype: A read error may account for a junction end that differs from germline. V usage is TRBV4-1 and J usage is TRBJ2-7; TRBD2 agrees at 13 bases. From germline, CDR1 is MGHRA and CDR2 YSYEKL. CDR3 size: 16 residues. The CDR3, as DNA: TGCGCCAGGAGCCAAGGACTAGCGGGAGTGATCTACGAGCAATACTTC. Its translation is CARSQGLAGVIYEQYF.

The V and J genes are TRBV4-1 and TRBJ1-2; D not resolved. The V gene's germline CDR1 is MGHRA and CDR2 YSYEKL. The V end was cut by 1 base, the J end by 11 bases, with 23 bases between. CDR3 size: 16 residues. The CDR3 here is CASSQVLSGANYDYTF. DNA for the CDR3: TGCGCCAGCAGCCAAGTACTCTCAGGCGCGAACTATGATTACACCTTC.

This clonotype was seen just once. At one end, the junction sequence differs from germline, possibly due to a read error. The chain joins TRBV6-1 to TRBJ2-1; TRBD2 agrees at 15 bases. The CDR3 has 17 amino acids. Germline V gene data show CDR1 as MNHNS and CDR2 as SASEGT. In nucleotides, the CDR3 is TGTGCCGGCAGTCGTCTCCGGACTAGCGGGAGGGTGAATGAGCGGTTCTTC. Translation: CAGSRLRTSGRVNERFF.

This clonotype appeared once. One end of the junction does not line up with germline, which may come from a read error. V usage is TRBV7-9 and J usage is TRBJ2-3, with D tentatively TRBD1 (5 bases). Germline lookup yields CDR1 SEHNR and CDR2 FQNEAQ (reference sequence). This CDR3 has 13 amino acids. In nucleotides, the CDR3 is TGTACCAGCAGCTTATTGGGGCCAGATACGCAGTATTTT. Protein product: CTSSLLGPDTQYF.

Comments on this clonotype: The junction departs from germline at one end; a sequencing error may be responsible. The rearrangement joins TRBV4-2 to TRBJ2-2; D possibly corresponds to TRBD2 (5 bases). From germline, CDR1 is LGHNA and CDR2 YNFKEQ. This CDR3 has 16 amino acids. In nucleotides, the CDR3 is TGTGCCGGCAGCCACGATCTGAGGACCAACACCGGGGATCTGTTTTTT. This encodes CAGSHDLRTNTGDLFF.

At least ten counts were recorded for this clonotype. One base away lies a much larger clone, so this may be a sequencing read error. The rearrangement links TRBV29-1 to TRBJ2-5; 7 bases fit TRBD1. Trimming removed 6 bases from V and 4 bases from J; junction bases left unmatched: 8. The CDR3 consists of 13 residues. Germline assignment: CDR1 SQVTM and CDR2 ANQGSEA. The CDR3 spells CSVPGQDGETQYF. The CDR3 region has the DNA TGCAGCGTCCCAGGACAGGATGGAGAGACCCAGTACTTC.

This chain connects TRBV20-1 to TRBJ2-5; 7 nucleotides align to TRBD2. The length of the CDR3 is 16 residues. Germline V lookup: CDR1 DFQATT, CDR2 SNEGSKA (reference sequence). With 2 bases clipped from V and 2 bases from J, the junction kept 11 bases outside the gene matches. DNA of the CDR3: TGCAGTGCTAGATCTGGGGGGGGTAGAGGTCAAGAGACCCAGTACTTC. Translated, it gives CSARSGGGRGQETQYF.

To note about this clonotype: Relative to the germline gene, one junction end is altered; a read error may explain this. This chain links TRBV6-1 with TRBJ2-3; 10 bases align to TRBD1. CDR3 length: 14 residues. Germline values: CDR1 MNHNS, CDR2 SASEGT. In nucleotides, the CDR3 is TGTGCCAGCAGTGAGGGACAGGGGTCGGATAGGCAGTATTTT. This gives the protein CASSEGQGSDRQYF.

The rearrangement uses TRBV6-1 and TRBJ2-3; TRBD2 might be the D (6 bases). This CDR3 contains 18 residues. Per the germline V gene, CDR1 is MNHNS and CDR2 is SASEGT. The CDR3 DNA follows: TGTGTCAGTAGCTCCCTAGGGGCGGGACTCTTGGGCTCGGGGCAGCAGTATTTT. Translating it yields CVSSSLGAGLLGSGQQYF.

Worth noting for this clonotype: Being one base from a much bigger clone, this may be a read error. The gene calls are TRBV7-9 and TRBJ1-5, with unresolved D. The CDR3 loop spans 14 amino acids. Germline V gives CDR1 SEHNR, CDR2 FQNEAQ (reference sequence). Trimming took 5 bases from V and 5 from J, leaving 13 bases between them. The CDR3 DNA reads as TGTGCCAGCAGCAAACAGAGTAGAGATCAGCCCCAGCATTTT. This translates into CASSKQSRDQPQHF.

This clonotype was found many times. The chain carries TRBV12-3 or TRBV12-4 and TRBJ2-1, with D perhaps given as TRBD1 or TRBD2 (5 bases each). V was cut by 7 bases and J by 7 bases, with 17 bases left in between. The CDR3 is 14 residues long. This CDR3 is CASTPFQGPNEQFF. Written as DNA, the CDR3 is TGTGCCAGCACCCCTTTCCAGGGACCGAATGAGCAGTTCTTC.

About this clonotype: One base away lies a much larger clone, so this may be a sequencing read error. The chain couples TRBV5-1 to TRBJ2-1; 10 bases align to TRBD1. The CDR3 has 13 amino acids. V lost 6 bases and J lost 10; bases outside the gene matches: 7. The V gene's germline CDR1 is SGHRS and CDR2 YFSETQ. Here the CDR3 DNA reads TGCGCCAGCAACTCGACAGGGGGCGGAGAGCAGTTCTTC. Residues: CASNSTGGGEQFF.

Worth noting for this clonotype: A junction boundary mismatches the germline segment, possibly from a read error. The chain recombines TRBV11-2 with TRBJ2-2, with 8 bases lining up with TRBD1. The CDR3 is made up of 16 amino acids. From germline, CDR1 is SGHAT and CDR2 FQNNGV. The CDR3 protein is CASSLGTGTSTGEPFF. The CDR3 DNA sequence: TGTGCCAGCAGCTTAGGGACAGGGACGAGTACCGGGGAGCCGTTTTTT.